Given below is one T cell receptor beta chain in context. Its antigen is not known. Germline V gene sequence: CDR1 ENHRY, CDR2 SYGVKD. The CDR3 spans 14 residues. A multiplex PCR was run with 60 Vbeta primers and 13 Jbeta primers. This table comes from immunoSEQ multiplex PCR, and its TCRdb copy is limited to in-frame clones, with some not included. The table records 100,000 to 150,000 clones, 81% of them present only once. The data derive from a study of cytomegalovirus exposure and HLA in healthy donors. Study-wide results and limits: A later analysis found TCR association rates differed by HLA locus, highest for DRB1 and lowest for HLA-C. Some TCR beta chains (roughly 160 of them) were listed as cytomegalovirus-associated.

The material sequenced was PBMCs. The receptor's source is a man between 18 and 35 years old in good health and CMV-seronegative. The chain joins TRBV10-3 to TRBJ2-5; 8 bases are a match to TRBD1. Matching the DNA end better, TRBJ2-7 makes the J call doubtful. The CDR3 region has the DNA TGTGCCATCAAGGGAAGGCAGGGGGCGAACGAGCAGTACTTC. It specifies CAIKGRQGANEQYF.